This T cell receptor (beta chain) stems from a study of shared clonotypes between healthy human individuals. The CDR3 is 16 residues long. V was pared by 1 base and J by 4 bases, with 14 bases between. The germline gives CDR1 SGHVS, CDR2 FQNEAQ. The count of this clone is one. This table comes from immunoSEQ multiplex PCR, and its TCRdb copy is limited to in-frame clones, with some not included. The data contain about 1.1 million clones, around three quarters of them singletons. This clonotype originated in a man aged 18 to 30 in good health. Some clones in this sample may be carry-over from other donors' samples. The source material was memory CD4+ T cells from PBMCs. Subset of the sample: CD45RA-negative fraction. The chain recombines TRBV7-8 with TRBJ2-1; D tentatively reads TRBD1 or TRBD2 (6 bases each). The CDR3 DNA reads TGTGCCAGCAGCTTAGGGGGGGCGGGAACTTACAATGAGCAGTTCTTC. The encoded protein is CASSLGGAGTYNEQFF.